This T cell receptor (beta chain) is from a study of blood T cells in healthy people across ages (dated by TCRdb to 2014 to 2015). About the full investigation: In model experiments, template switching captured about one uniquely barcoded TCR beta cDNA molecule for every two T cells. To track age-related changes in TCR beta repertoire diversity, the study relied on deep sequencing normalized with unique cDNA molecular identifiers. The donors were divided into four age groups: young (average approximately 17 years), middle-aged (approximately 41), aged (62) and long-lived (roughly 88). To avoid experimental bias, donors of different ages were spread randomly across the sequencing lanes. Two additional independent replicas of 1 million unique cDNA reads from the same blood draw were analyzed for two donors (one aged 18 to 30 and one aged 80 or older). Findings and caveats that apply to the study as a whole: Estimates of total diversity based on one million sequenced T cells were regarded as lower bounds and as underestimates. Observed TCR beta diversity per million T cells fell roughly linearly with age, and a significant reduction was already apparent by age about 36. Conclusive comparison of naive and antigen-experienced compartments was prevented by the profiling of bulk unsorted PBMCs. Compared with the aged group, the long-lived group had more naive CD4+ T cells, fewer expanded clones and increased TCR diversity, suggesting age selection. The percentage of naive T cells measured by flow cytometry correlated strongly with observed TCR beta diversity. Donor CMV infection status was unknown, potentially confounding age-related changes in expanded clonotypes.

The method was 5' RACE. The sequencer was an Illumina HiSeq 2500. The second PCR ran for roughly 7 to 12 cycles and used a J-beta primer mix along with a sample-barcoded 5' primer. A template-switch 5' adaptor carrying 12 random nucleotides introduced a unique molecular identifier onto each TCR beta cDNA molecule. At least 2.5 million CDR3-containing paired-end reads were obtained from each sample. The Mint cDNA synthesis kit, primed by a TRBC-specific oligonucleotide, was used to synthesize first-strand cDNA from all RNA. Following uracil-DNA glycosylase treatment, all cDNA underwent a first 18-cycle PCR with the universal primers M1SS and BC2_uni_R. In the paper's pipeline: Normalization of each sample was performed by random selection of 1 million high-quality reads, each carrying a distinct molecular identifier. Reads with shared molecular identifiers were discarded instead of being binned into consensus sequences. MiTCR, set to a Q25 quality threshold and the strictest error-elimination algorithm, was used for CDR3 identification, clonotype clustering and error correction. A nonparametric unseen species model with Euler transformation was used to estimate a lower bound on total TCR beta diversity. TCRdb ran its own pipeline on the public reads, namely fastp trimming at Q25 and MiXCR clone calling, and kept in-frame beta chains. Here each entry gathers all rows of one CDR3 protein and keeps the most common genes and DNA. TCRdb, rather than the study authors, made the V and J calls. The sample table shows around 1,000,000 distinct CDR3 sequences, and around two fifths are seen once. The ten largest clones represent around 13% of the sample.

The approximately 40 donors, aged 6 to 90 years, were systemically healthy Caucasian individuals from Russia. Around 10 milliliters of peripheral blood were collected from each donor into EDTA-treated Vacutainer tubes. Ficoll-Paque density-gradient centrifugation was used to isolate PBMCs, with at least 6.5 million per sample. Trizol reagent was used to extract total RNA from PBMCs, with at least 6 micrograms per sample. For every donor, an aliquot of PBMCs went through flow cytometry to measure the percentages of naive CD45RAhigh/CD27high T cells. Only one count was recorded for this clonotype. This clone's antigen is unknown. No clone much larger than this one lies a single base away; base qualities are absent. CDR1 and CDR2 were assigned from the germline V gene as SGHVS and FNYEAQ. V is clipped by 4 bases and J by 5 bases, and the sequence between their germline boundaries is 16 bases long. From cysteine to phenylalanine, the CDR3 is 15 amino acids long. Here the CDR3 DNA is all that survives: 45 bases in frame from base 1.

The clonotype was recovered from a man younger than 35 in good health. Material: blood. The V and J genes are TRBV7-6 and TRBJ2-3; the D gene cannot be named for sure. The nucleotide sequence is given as TGTGCCAGCAGCTCGATCGACTGGTACGGAGATACGCAGTATTTT. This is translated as CASSSIDWYGDTQYF.